This record covers a single T cell receptor beta chain. The data are from a study of control samples from healthy donors and cancer patients. The assay was immunoSEQ multiplex PCR, and TCRdb's table has in-frame clones only and misses some. The top ten clones hold around 15% of a sample with tens of thousands of clones, around four fifths of them seen once. V shed 6 bases, J shed 6 bases, and the junction held 7 bases outside the gene matches. This CDR3 has 13 amino acids. The genes are TRBV12-3 or TRBV12-4 and TRBJ1-1; 7 bases agree with TRBD1. Specimen: blood. This receptor was obtained from a man aged 45-65 years in good health. The CDR3: CASRKGTAAEAFF. CDR3 nucleotide sequence: TGTGCCAGCAGAAAAGGGACAGCTGCTGAAGCTTTCTTT.